Each of the 20 T cell receptor beta chains below was sequenced from the same sample in a study of CD8+CD57+ T cells in acquired aplastic anemia. For CDR3 and TCR beta VDJ profiling, genomic DNA was the template used. TCRdb ran MiXCR on the reads and lists one entry per CDR3 protein. The data hold 150,000 to 200,000 distinct CDR3 sequences, with approximately 44% observed a single time. The sample comprised sorted CD4+, CD8+, or CD8+CD57+ T cells (not recorded which) from PBMCs. These receptor sequences come from a human donor in good health.

This chain connects TRBV3-1 to TRBJ1-1; D unclear. Trimming pared 0 bases from V and 11 bases from J, leaving 10 bases between. The V gene's germline CDR1 is LGHDT and CDR2 YNNKEL (reference sequence). The CDR3 contains 12 residues. CDR3 in DNA: TGTGCCAGCAGCCAAGAAGGGAGCCCGGCTTTCTTT. Translation: CASSQEGSPAFF.

The CDR3, as DNA: TGCAGCGTCGGGGCTGAAGAGGACTATGGCTACACCTTC. Translation: CSVGAEEDYGYTF. The chain links TRBV29-1 to TRBJ1-2; TRBD1 might be the D (5 bases). The germline CDR1 and CDR2 sequences are SQVTM and ANQGSEA. V shed 6 bases and J shed 3 bases, with 14 bases lying between them. The CDR3 has 13 amino acids.

This clonotype appeared many times. This rearrangement joins TRBV29-1 to TRBJ2-5, with D perhaps TRBD2 (6 bases). The V gene lost 6 bases and the J gene lost 1 base, with 9 bases spanning the gap. The CDR3 is 12 amino acids. Germline CDR1 SQVTM, CDR2 ANQGSEA. This CDR3 reads CSVRRVQETQYF. The CDR3, as DNA: TGCAGCGTAAGGAGGGTCCAAGAGACCCAGTACTTC.

The sample holds many counts of this clonotype. CDR3 sequence reads: CASSLLGYEQFF. CDR3 bases: TGTGCCAGCAGCTTACTAGGCTATGAGCAGTTCTTC. The V and J genes are TRBV7-2 and TRBJ2-1; D uncertain. Germline CDR1 reads SGHTA; CDR2 reads FQGNSA. With 2 bases removed from V and 8 bases from J, the gap between germline ends came to 7 bases. CDR3 size: 12 residues.

This sequence joins TRBV15 and TRBJ1-1, with a weak D call TRBD1 (6 bases). CDR1 and CDR2 from the germline V gene are LNHNV and YYDKDF (reference sequence). The CDR3 runs to 15 residues. Trimming took off 0 bases at V and 4 bases at J, with 12 bases between the two ends. The CDR3 protein is CATSRDKGRGTEAFF. Here the CDR3 DNA reads TGTGCCACCAGCAGAGATAAAGGCAGGGGCACTGAAGCTTTCTTT.

On this clonotype: The junction departs from the called germline gene at one end, perhaps through a read error. This chain connects TRBV25-1 to TRBJ1-2; TRBD1 aligns across 7 bases. The CDR3 spans 16 residues. The germline gives CDR1 MGHDK, CDR2 SYGVNS. The CDR3 nucleotides are TGTGCCAGCAGTACATGGACAGGAGGAACTAACAATGGCTACACCTTC. Protein sequence: CASSTWTGGTNNGYTF.

The table lists this clonotype with many counts. The chain has TRBV20-1 and TRBJ2-3; TRBD2 matches 11 bases. Germline-derived CDR1 and CDR2 are DFQATT and SNEGSKA (reference sequence). Trimming at V came to 6 bases and at J to 2 bases, leaving 4 bases not matched to a gene. The CDR3 has 14 residues. The CDR3: CSAGTSGVTDTQYF. CDR3 bases: TGCAGTGCCGGGACTAGCGGAGTCACAGATACGCAGTATTTT.

Notes on this clonotype: A much more abundant neighbour one base away suggests this may be a read error. This rearrangement joins TRBV12-3 or TRBV12-4 to TRBJ1-1; possible D gene TRBD1, 5 bases. The CDR3 length is 13 residues. Written as DNA, the CDR3 is TGTGCCAGCAGCTGGAGGGACGAAATCGAAGCTTCCTTT. Encoded protein: CASSWRDEIEASF.

This clonotype was counted at least ten times. The J gene is TRBJ1-1, the V gene TRBV6-5; D unclear. Germline assignment: CDR1 MNHEY and CDR2 SVGAGI. The CDR3 has 16 residues. With 3 bases removed from V and 1 base from J, the gap between germline ends came to 15 bases. The DNA of the CDR3 is TGTGCCAGCAGTTATATCGGTCGACTCCGGAACACTGAAGCTTTCTTT. This sequence encodes CASSYIGRLRNTEAFF.

This clonotype was seen repeatedly, ten times or more. The chain is built from TRBV20-1 and TRBJ2-7; 11 bases match TRBD2. CDR1 DFQATT and CDR2 SNEGSKA come from the germline V gene (reference sequence). There are 15 residues in the CDR3. V lost 5 bases and J lost 6; bases outside the gene matches: 12. The CDR3 region is CSARPLGLAGGEQYF. In DNA form, the CDR3 reads TGCAGTGCTCGTCCCCTTGGGCTAGCGGGAGGCGAGCAGTACTTC.

Many counts were recorded for this clonotype. V gene TRBV20-1 combines with J gene TRBJ2-7; 7 bases map to TRBD1. The CDR3 extends over 13 amino acids. Trimming cost V 1 base and J 2 bases; bases outside gene matches: 2. Germline-derived CDR1 and CDR2 are DFQATT and SNEGSKA (reference sequence). CDR3 sequence (DNA): TGCAGTGCTAGAGGACAGGGACCCTACGAGCAGTACTTC. Its protein product is CSARGQGPYEQYF.

The J gene is TRBJ2-2, the V gene TRBV7-6; D ambiguous. Trimming pared 1 base from V and 5 bases from J, leaving 5 bases between. The length of the CDR3 is 13 residues. The germline V gene encodes CDR1 SGHVS and CDR2 FNYEAQ. The CDR3 region has the DNA TGTGCCAGCAGCTTAGTTCAGACCGGGGAGCTGTTTTTT. Its protein product is CASSLVQTGELFF.

This clonotype has ten or more counts. V gene TRBV10-3 combines with J gene TRBJ1-5; D is ambiguous. The germline V and J ends were trimmed by 4 bases and 3 bases, with 13 bases remaining between them. CDR1 is ENHRY and CDR2 is SYGVKD in the germline V gene. CDR3 length equals 15 residues. This chain's CDR3 is CAISVGQDDNQPQHF. The CDR3 nucleotides read TGTGCCATCAGTGTTGGGCAAGACGACAATCAGCCCCAGCATTTT.

A note on this clonotype: A single base separates this from a much larger clone, so it may be a read error. The chain joins TRBV7-3 to TRBJ2-2; perhaps TRBD2 as D (6 bases). The CDR3 extends over 14 amino acids. Germline V gene lookup returns CDR1 SGHTA and CDR2 FQGTGA. Written as DNA, the CDR3 is TGTGCCAGCCGCCGAAATTGGAACACCGGGGGGCTGTTTTTT. It encodes CASRRNWNTGGLFF.

This clonotype occurred many times. This rearrangement joins TRBV7-3 to TRBJ1-2; D not resolved. The CDR3 is made up of 12 amino acids. The germline V gene has CDR1 SGHTA and CDR2 FQGTGA. The ends were cut back, 5 bases at V and 4 bases at J, with 8 bases in the middle. CDR3 sequence: CASSPLPYGYTF. CDR3 nucleotides: TGTGCCAGCAGCCCCCTCCCCTATGGCTACACCTTC. Full variable domain (missing parts from reference TRBV7-3 and TRBJ1-2): GAGVSQTPSNKVTEKGKYVELRCDPISGHTALYWYRQSLGQGPEFLIYFQGTGAADDSGLPNDRFFAVRPEGSVSTLKIQRTERGDSAVYLCASSPLPYGYTFGSGTRLTVV.

This clonotype appeared many times. One end of the junction is discordant with germline, which a read error may explain. The chain joins TRBV7-7 to TRBJ2-7; TRBD2 agrees at 8 bases. CDR3 length: 17 amino acids. Germline values: CDR1 SSHAT, CDR2 FNYEAQ (reference sequence). CDR3 in amino acids: CASSLTITSGSSYEQYF. The CDR3 DNA sequence: TGTGCTAGCAGCTTAACTATCACGAGCGGGAGCTCCTACGAGCAGTACTTC.

This clonotype appeared many times. The CDR3 nucleotides read TGTGCCAGTTCGCGACAGGGGGCGATAGGCAATCAGCCCCAGCATTTT. Its protein product is CASSRQGAIGNQPQHF. The rearrangement joins TRBV19 to TRBJ1-5; 10 nucleotides align to TRBD1. The CDR3 is made up of 16 amino acids. The germline CDR1 and CDR2 sequences are LNHDA and SQIVND (reference sequence). V lost 8 bases to trimming and J lost 2 bases; unmatched junction nucleotides: 9.

Only a few counts were recorded for this clonotype. J is TRBJ1-2 and V is TRBV3-1; D remains unclear. CDR1 and CDR2 (germline): LGHDT, YNNKEL (reference sequence). This CDR3 has 14 amino acids. V was clipped by 4 bases and J by 0 bases, with 9 bases between them. CDR3 sequence reads: CASSRAESNYGYTF. The CDR3 DNA reads TGTGCCAGCAGCCGGGCAGAGTCTAACTATGGCTACACCTTC.

The sample holds many counts of this clonotype. The chain uses TRBV6-1 and TRBJ2-2; 10 nucleotides line up with TRBD2. The CDR3 is made up of 15 amino acids. Germline V CDR1 and CDR2: MNHNS, SASEGT. The V and J ends lost 6 bases and 3 bases, in that order; junction bases with no gene match: 4. CDR3 loop: CASRTAGGDTGELFF. CDR3 coding DNA: TGTGCCAGCAGGACAGCGGGGGGGGACACCGGGGAGCTGTTTTTT.

This chain links TRBV24-1 with TRBJ1-5, with D unclear. CDR1 and CDR2 (germline): KGHDR, SFDVKD. The CDR3 spans 12 residues. The germline V and J ends were trimmed by 1 base and 15 bases, with 12 bases remaining between them. CDR3 sequence: CATSDFGQVLHF. CDR3 nucleotide sequence: TGTGCCACCAGTGATTTCGGTCAGGTTTTGCATTTT.